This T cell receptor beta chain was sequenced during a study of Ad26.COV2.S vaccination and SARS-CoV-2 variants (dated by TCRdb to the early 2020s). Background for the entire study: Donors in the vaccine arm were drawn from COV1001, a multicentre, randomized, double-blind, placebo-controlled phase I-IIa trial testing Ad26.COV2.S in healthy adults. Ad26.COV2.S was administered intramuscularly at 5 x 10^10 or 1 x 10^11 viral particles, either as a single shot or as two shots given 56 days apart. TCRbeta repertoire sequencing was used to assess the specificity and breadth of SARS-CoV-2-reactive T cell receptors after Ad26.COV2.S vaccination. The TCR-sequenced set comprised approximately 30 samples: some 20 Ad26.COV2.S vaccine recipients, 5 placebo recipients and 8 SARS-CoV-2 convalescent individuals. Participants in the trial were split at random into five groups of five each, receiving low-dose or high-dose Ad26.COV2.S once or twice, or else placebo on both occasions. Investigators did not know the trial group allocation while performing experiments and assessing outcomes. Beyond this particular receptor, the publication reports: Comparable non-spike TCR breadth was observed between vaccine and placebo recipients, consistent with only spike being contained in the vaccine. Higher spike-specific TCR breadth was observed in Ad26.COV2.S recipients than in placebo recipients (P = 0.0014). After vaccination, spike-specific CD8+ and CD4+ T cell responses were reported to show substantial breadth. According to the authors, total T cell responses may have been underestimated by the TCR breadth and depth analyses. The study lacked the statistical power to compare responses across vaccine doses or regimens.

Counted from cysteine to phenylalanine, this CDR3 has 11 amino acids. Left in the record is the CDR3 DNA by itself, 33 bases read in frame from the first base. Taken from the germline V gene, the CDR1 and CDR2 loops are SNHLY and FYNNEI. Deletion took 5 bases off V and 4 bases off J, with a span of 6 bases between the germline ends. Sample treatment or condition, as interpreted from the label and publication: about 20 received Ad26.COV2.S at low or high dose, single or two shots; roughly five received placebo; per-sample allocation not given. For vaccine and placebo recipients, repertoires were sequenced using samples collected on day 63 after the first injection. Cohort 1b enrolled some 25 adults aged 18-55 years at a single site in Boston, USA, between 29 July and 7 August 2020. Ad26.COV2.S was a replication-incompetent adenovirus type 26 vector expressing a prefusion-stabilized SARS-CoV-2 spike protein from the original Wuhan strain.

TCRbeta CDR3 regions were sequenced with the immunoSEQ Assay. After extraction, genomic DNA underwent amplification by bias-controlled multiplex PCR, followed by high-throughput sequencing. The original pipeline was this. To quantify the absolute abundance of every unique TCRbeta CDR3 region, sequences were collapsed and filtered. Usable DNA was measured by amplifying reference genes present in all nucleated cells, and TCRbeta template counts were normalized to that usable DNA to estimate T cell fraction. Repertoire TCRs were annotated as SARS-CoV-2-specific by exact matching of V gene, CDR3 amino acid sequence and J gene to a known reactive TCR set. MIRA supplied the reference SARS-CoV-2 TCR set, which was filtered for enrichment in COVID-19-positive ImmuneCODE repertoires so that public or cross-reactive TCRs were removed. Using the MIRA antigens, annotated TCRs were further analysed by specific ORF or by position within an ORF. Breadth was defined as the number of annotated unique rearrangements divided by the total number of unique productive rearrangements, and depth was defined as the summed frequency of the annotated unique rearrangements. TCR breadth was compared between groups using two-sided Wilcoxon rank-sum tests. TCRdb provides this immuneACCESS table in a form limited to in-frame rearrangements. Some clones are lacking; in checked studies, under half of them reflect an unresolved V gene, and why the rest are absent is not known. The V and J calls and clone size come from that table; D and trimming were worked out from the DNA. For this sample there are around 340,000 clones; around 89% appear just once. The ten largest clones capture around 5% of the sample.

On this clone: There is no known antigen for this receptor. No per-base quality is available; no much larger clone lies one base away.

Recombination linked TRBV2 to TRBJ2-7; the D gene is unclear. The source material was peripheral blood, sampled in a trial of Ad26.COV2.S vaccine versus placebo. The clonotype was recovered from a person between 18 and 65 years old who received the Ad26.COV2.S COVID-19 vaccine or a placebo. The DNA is TGTGCCAGCAGTTACAGTTACGAGCAGTACTTC. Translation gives CASSYSYEQYF. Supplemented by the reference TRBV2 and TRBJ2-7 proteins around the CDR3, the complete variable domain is EPEVTQTPSHQVTQMGQEVILRCVPISNHLYFYWYRQILGQKVEFLVSFYNNEISEKSEIFDDQFSVERPDGSNFTLKIRSTKLEDSAMYFCASSYSYEQYFGPGTRLTVT.